These T cell receptor beta chains were read from a single sample in a study of blood T cell repertoires in COVID-19. Using immunoSEQ multiplex PCR, the repertoire was profiled, and TCRdb retains in-frame clones only, with some absent. The table includes around 260,000 clones, under 90% detected once. The sequenced material came from peripheral blood. These receptors all stem from a woman aged 35 to 49 who had recovered from COVID-19. Each CDR3 is given with its conserved first and last residue. The order of the fields is V gene, clone size, D gene, J gene, CDR3 DNA, CDR3 protein. A D gene is named only where the DNA matches it firmly. Expanded clones get a size class; other rows say once, few or many, or leave the size out.

TRBV9	-	-	TRBJ2-1	TGTGCCAGCAGCTTCGGACTTTACAATGAGCAGTTCTTC	CASSFGLYNEQFF
TRBV5-3	few	TRBD2	TRBJ2-3	TGTGCCAGAAGCCAAAGACTAGCGGGAGGGTCCGTAGAAGCGCAGTATTTT	CARSQRLAGGSVEAQYF
TRBV19	-	-	TRBJ2-7	TGTGCCAGTAGCACGGCGGGGACAGCCTCCTACGAGCAGTACTTC	CASSTAGTASYEQYF
TRBV5-5	-	-	TRBJ2-7	TGTGCCAGCAGCTTGGTTCGGTCCTACGAGCAGTACTTC	CASSLVRSYEQYF
TRBV11-2	-	TRBD1	TRBJ1-6	TGTGCCAGCAGCTTAGGACAGGGTACGGGCAATTCACCCCTCCACTTT	CASSLGQGTGNSPLHF
TRBV3-1/TRBV3-2	-	-	TRBJ2-2	TGTGCCAGCAGCCAAGAGGGACTTTGGGGGGGCTACACCGGGGAGCTGTTTTTT	CASSQEGLWGGYTGELFF
TRBV19	-	TRBD2	TRBJ2-7	TGTGCCAGTAGTATAGTTCGGGGGGACGAGCAGTACTTC	CASSIVRGDEQYF
TRBV28	-	TRBD2	TRBJ2-3	TGTGCCAGCAGTTACCTGGGACTAGCGGGAGGGCATAACACAGATACGCAGTATTTT	CASSYLGLAGGHNTDTQYF
TRBV28	-	TRBD1	TRBJ1-2	TGTGCCAGCAGTTACCCCCAGGGGGAGGAGGGTAGATATGGCTACACCTTC	CASSYPQGEEGRYGYTF
TRBV5-4	-	-	TRBJ1-6	TGTGCCAGCAGCTTGGCCGGGGGTTCCTATAATTCACCCCTCCACTTT	CASSLAGGSYNSPLHF
TRBV5-6	-	-	TRBJ1-1	TGTGCCAGCAGGGTAGGGACACCCCTGGCTGAAGCTTTCTTT	CASRVGTPLAEAFF
TRBV10-3	-	TRBD2	TRBJ2-7	TGTGCCATCAGTGAGTCTGGGCCAGCGGGAGGGCCAGACGAGCAGTACTTC	CAISESGPAGGPDEQYF
TRBV7-2	few	-	TRBJ1-1	TGTGCCAGCAGCTTAAACGGCGGAGTCCCCAACACTGAAGCTTTCTTT	CASSLNGGVPNTEAFF
TRBV6-1	-	TRBD2	TRBJ2-1	TGTGCCAGCAGTGAAGTACGTATTGTGAGCGGGAGTGGGCAGTTCTTC	CASSEVRIVSGSGQFF
TRBV7-3	-	-	TRBJ2-1	TGTGCCAGCAGCTTAGTAGGAGGTAATGAGCAGTTCTTC	CASSLVGGNEQFF
TRBV4-2	-	-	TRBJ2-7	TGTGCCAGCAGCCGAGACAGAGGCGAGCAGTACTTC	CASSRDRGEQYF
TRBV4-1	-	TRBD2	TRBJ2-7	TGCGCCAGCAGCCATCTAGCGGGAGCCCCCTACGAGCAGTACTTC	CASSHLAGAPYEQYF
TRBV11-3	-	TRBD1	TRBJ2-5	TGTGCCAGCAGCGTTTGGACAGGGGTCCCCTACGAGACCCAGTACTTC	CASSVWTGVPYETQYF
TRBV5-6	-	TRBD2	TRBJ2-3	TGTGCCAGCAGCTTGAGAACTAGCGGGACAGATACGCAGTATTTT	CASSLRTSGTDTQYF
TRBV30	once	-	TRBJ2-5	TGTGCCTGGAGTGTGGGAGCCTTCCAAGAGACCCAGTACTTC	CAWSVGAFQETQYF
TRBV5-6	once	-	TRBJ1-5	TGTGCCAGCAGCTACTCACCAAATCAGCCCCAGCATTTT	CASSYSPNQPQHF
TRBV7-2	-	TRBD2	TRBJ2-1	TGTGCCAGCAGCTTGTGGGTGCGAAGCGGGACCTACAATGAGCAGTTCTTC	CASSLWVRSGTYNEQFF
TRBV5-1	-	-	TRBJ1-3	TGCGCCAGCAGCTTGGGGGGCCGCTCTGGAAACACCATATATTTT	CASSLGGRSGNTIYF
TRBV18	-	-	TRBJ2-7	TGTGCCAGCTCACCATTCTTCTCGCGGAGCGGAGGGGCTTCCCAGCAGTACTTC	CASSPFFSRSGGASQQYF
TRBV30	-	-	TRBJ1-5	TGTGCCTGGGGGGACACCAATCAGCCCCAGCATTTT	CAWGDTNQPQHF
TRBV5-1	-	TRBD1	TRBJ2-7	TGCGCCAGCAGCTTTTCGGGACAGGGGGCCTACGAGCAGTACTTC	CASSFSGQGAYEQYF
TRBV25-1	-	-	TRBJ2-7	TGTGCCAGCAGTGAATCCCCCAGGGACGAGCAGTACTTC	CASSESPRDEQYF
TRBV7-8	-	-	TRBJ2-2	TGTGCCAGCAGCTTAACTTTCACCGGGGAGCTGTTTTTT	CASSLTFTGELFF
TRBV19	-	TRBD2	TRBJ2-7	TGTGCCAGTAGTGAGCGGGAGCCTTTTCTGTACGAGCAGTACTTC	CASSEREPFLYEQYF
TRBV18	-	TRBD1	TRBJ1-5	TGTGCCAGCTCACGCGGACAGGAGCTTGTGCATTTT	CASSRGQELVHF
TRBV13	-	-	TRBJ2-2	TGTGCCAGCAGCTCAGAACGTGTTGGGAGCACCGGGGAGCTGTTTTTT	CASSSERVGSTGELFF
TRBV3-1/TRBV3-2	-	TRBD2	TRBJ2-4	TGTGCCAGCAGCCAACTACGGGAGGGAAACATTCAGTACTTC	CASSQLREGNIQYF
TRBV6-5	few	TRBD2	TRBJ2-1	TGTGCCAGCACCGGACTCGGGGGGGGTGACGAGCAGTTCTTC	CASTGLGGGDEQFF
TRBV3-1/TRBV3-2	-	-	TRBJ2-1	TGTGCCAGCAGCCAAGAATCCGTAGCACTGAGCTCCTACAATGAGCAGTTCTTC	CASSQESVALSSYNEQFF
TRBV5-4	-	TRBD2	TRBJ2-7	TGTGCCAGCAGCTTCAGCGGGACCTCCTACGAGCAGTACTTC	CASSFSGTSYEQYF
TRBV6-2/TRBV6-3	-	-	TRBJ2-4	TGTGCCAGCAGTTACCGACAGATATCCAAAAACATTCAGTACTTC	CASSYRQISKNIQYF
TRBV24-1	few	TRBD1	TRBJ2-7	TGTGCCACCAGACTGACAGGGGGCTCCTACGAGCAGTACTTC	CATRLTGGSYEQYF
TRBV3-1/TRBV3-2	-	TRBD1	TRBJ2-2	TGTGCCAGCAGCCTAAGGGACAGGGGGACCGGGGAGCTGTTTTTT	CASSLRDRGTGELFF
TRBV29-1	-	-	TRBJ1-2	TGCAGCGTTGGTGGGGGGATGGACTATGGCTACACCTTC	CSVGGGMDYGYTF
TRBV9	-	TRBD2	TRBJ2-5	TGTGCCAGCAGCGTTAGAGCGGGAGGGCCTCGGGAGACCCAGTACTTC	CASSVRAGGPRETQYF
TRBV5-1	-	-	TRBJ2-7	TGCGCCAGCAGCTTGGCGTCAGACCGGGTCCCTTTGGACGAGCAGTACTTC	CASSLASDRVPLDEQYF
TRBV19	-	-	TRBJ1-1	TGTGCCAGTAGTGTATACGAGACCGGGAGTAACACTGAAGCTTTCTTT	CASSVYETGSNTEAFF
TRBV1	-	-	TRBJ2-2	TGCACCAGCAGCCAAGACGGGCTAGCGGGAGTGTTTACCGGGGAGCTGTTTTTT	CTSSQDGLAGVFTGELFF
TRBV15	few	TRBD2	TRBJ2-7	TGTGCCACCAGCAGACTAGCGGGAGGATTCGAGCAGTACTTC	CATSRLAGGFEQYF
TRBV4-1	-	TRBD1	TRBJ2-7	TGCGCCAGCAGCCAGGGACAGTCGATCCCCTCCTACGAGCAGTACTTC	CASSQGQSIPSYEQYF
TRBV6-1	-	TRBD2	TRBJ2-3	TGTGCCAGCAGTGAAGCACTAGCGGGAGAAATAGATACGCAGTATTTT	CASSEALAGEIDTQYF
TRBV5-1	-	-	TRBJ1-1	TGCGCCAGCAGCCAAATACAGGGTTCCACTGAAGCTTTCTTT	CASSQIQGSTEAFF
TRBV18	-	TRBD2	TRBJ2-3	TGTGCCAGCTCACCACCGGGACTAGCGGGCTTCACAGATACGCAGTATTTT	CASSPPGLAGFTDTQYF
TRBV6-4	once	-	TRBJ2-3	TGTGCCAGCAGTGAGACTATAGGAGGGACAGATACGCAGTATTTT	CASSETIGGTDTQYF
TRBV27	-	TRBD1	TRBJ1-5	TGTGCCAGCAGCACGGAGGGGGCGAATCAGCCCCAGCATTTT	CASSTEGANQPQHF
TRBV4-2	-	-	TRBJ1-2	TGTGCCAGCAGCCCCCGCGAGGGCAGCTACTATGGCTACACCTTC	CASSPREGSYYGYTF
TRBV6-5	-	-	TRBJ2-5	TGTGCCAGCGGCCTCTCCGGGGGAGAGACCCAGTACTTC	CASGLSGGETQYF
TRBV19	-	TRBD1	TRBJ2-3	TGTGCCAGTTCAGACCCAAACCGGGACAGGGCAGATACGCAGTATTTT	CASSDPNRDRADTQYF
TRBV28	-	-	TRBJ1-1	TGTGCCAGCAGTATCGCGTTGGGGGGGGGAACTGAAGCTTTCTTT	CASSIALGGGTEAFF
TRBV12-3/TRBV12-4	-	TRBD1	TRBJ1-1	TGTGCCAGCAGCCCGACAGGGGTTGAAGCTTTCTTT	CASSPTGVEAFF